This TCR beta chain is drawn from a study of blood T cell repertoires in COVID-19 (dated by TCRdb to the early 2020s). For context, the study as a whole: Samples from collaborators originated in the United States, Italy and Spain and spanned both the acute and convalescent phases of COVID-19. The prospective study material was composed of cDNA or gDNA derived from T cells, B-cell-depleted T cells, or PBMCs. Subjects who had been exposed to COVID-19, were actively infected with it, or had recovered from it provided the deeply sampled blood TCRbeta repertoires that made up the dataset. The repertoires were released in a freely available public database intended as a resource for research on the immune response to SARS-CoV-2. Samples were obtained from the ongoing ImmuneRACE study (first 160 participants) and from some 1,200 subjects provided by 6 global collaborators. The sample metadata nearly always contained a de-identified subject ID, COVID-19 status, age in years and sex. Where available, HLA class I and class II types were taken from metadata supplied by the sample provider and were not determined by assay-based typing.

The collaborating institutions used their own protocols to collect whole blood in K2EDTA tubes. For TCRbeta analysis, collaborator samples were shipped as frozen whole blood, as isolated PBMCs, or as DNA extracted from either sample type. Study-wide conclusions, independent of this receptor: Clinical and demographic metadata were provided uncurated, with the amount varying by source and participant.

TCRbeta CDR3 regions were amplified from genomic DNA by means of the immunoSEQ Assay, a bias-controlled multiplex PCR. The study's processing was this. Within the assay, amplification of reference gene primers was used to estimate how many nucleated cells each sample contained. To quantify the absolute abundance of each unique TCRbeta CDR3 rearrangement, sequence reads were collapsed and filtered. For each sample, productive Simpson clonality was calculated by taking the square root of Simpson's diversity index across productive rearrangements. Here the immuneACCESS table is served through TCRdb, limited to in-frame sequences with V and J called. Missing clones are a known gap in these copies; in checked studies unresolved V genes cover under half, and the rest lacks a known reason. V and J calls and clone size follow that table, whereas D and trimming were derived from the DNA. The sample records fewer than 300,000 clones, 80% to 90% of which are singletons. The leading ten clones occupy approximately 5.3% of the sample.

As regards this clone: No antigen is known for it. It has no much larger one-base neighbor in the sample; base qualities were not kept.

Looking up the germline V gene (reference sequence) yields CDR1 SGHKS and CDR2 YYEKEE. Measured from the cysteine to the phenylalanine, the CDR3 is 15 residues long. This entry keeps only the CDR3 DNA: 45 bases, framed from base 1. The germline V end is reduced by 3 bases and the J end by 6 bases; junction bases left unmatched: 8. The TCR sequence derives from a man older than 75 with acute or convalescent COVID-19. What was sequenced was peripheral blood. Recombination linked TRBV5-5 to TRBJ2-3; 9 middle bases align to TRBD1. The sequenced DNA: TGTGCCAGCAGCTGGGGACAGGGAGGGGTTGATACGCAGTATTTT. This is translated as CASSWGQGGVDTQYF.